This TCR beta chain was captured in a study of Graves' ophthalmopathy and Graves' hyperthyroidism. Study-level background: Samples of peripheral blood were obtained at initial diagnosis, prior to treatment of any kind. Study observations and caveats: Ophthalmopathy and stable hyperthyroidism were discriminated by a 13-signature model, with about 90% sensitivity and approximately 78% specificity.

Germline V gives CDR1 KGHSH, CDR2 LQKENI. CDR3 length equals 14 residues. V lost 8 bases and J lost 5; bases outside the gene matches: 8. Moderately to severely active ophthalmopathy under 3 months, CAS at least 3, NOSPECS at least 4. Clinical symptoms, serum thyroxine, TRAb, thyroid ultrasound and orbital computed tomography formed the basis of diagnosis. This clonotype came up many times. The target antigen is unknown. For repertoire sequencing, the TCR beta CDR3 regions were amplified from RNA transcripts. RT-PCR with HTBI primers came first, then second-round multiplex PCR. From the multiplex PCR reads, TCRdb called clonotypes with MiXCR, one entry per CDR3 protein. The sample has about 480,000 distinct CDR3 sequences; approximately 15% are singletons.

The chain couples TRBV18 to TRBJ2-5, with TRBD1 identical over 10 bases. Sample: blood. The receptor was isolated from a woman aged 25 to 39 with Graves' ophthalmopathy. This CDR3 is CASSPTGGSETQYF. The CDR3 nucleotides read TGTGCCAGCAGCCCGACAGGGGGCTCTGAGACCCAGTACTTC. Full variable domain (rest looked up from reference TRBV18 and TRBJ2-5): NAGVMQNPRHLVRRRGQEARLRCSPMKGHSHVYWYRQLPEEGLKFMVYLQKENIIDESGMPKERFSAEFPKEGPSILRIQQVVRGDSAAYFCASSPTGGSETQYFGPGTRLLVL.